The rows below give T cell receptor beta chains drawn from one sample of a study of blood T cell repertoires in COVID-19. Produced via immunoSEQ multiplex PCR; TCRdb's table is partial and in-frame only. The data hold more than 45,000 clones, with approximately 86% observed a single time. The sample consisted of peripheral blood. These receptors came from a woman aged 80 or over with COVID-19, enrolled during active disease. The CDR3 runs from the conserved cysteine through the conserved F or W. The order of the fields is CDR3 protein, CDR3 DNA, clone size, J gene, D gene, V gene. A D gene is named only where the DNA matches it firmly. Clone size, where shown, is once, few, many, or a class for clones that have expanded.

CSASASGGDTQYF,TGCAGTGCTAGTGCTAGCGGGGGCGATACGCAGTATTTT,NA,TRBJ2-3,TRBD2,TRBV20-1
CASSSTGLAGGETQYF,TGCGCCAGCAGCAGTACGGGACTAGCGGGGGGAGAGACCCAGTACTTC,NA,TRBJ2-5,TRBD2,TRBV5-1
CASSLFTEPKNSPLHF,TGTGCCAGCAGCTTATTCACAGAACCTAAGAATTCACCCCTCCACTTT,few,TRBJ1-6,NA,TRBV7-8
CATSSKNRASSTGELFF,TGTGCCACCAGCAGCAAAAACAGAGCTAGCAGCACCGGGGAGCTGTTTTTT,NA,TRBJ2-2,NA,TRBV15
CASSSTGQGARKLFF,TGTGCCAGCAGCTCTACGGGACAGGGCGCGAGAAAACTGTTTTTT,many,TRBJ1-4,TRBD1,TRBV7-6
CASSFRTGKNTEAFF,TGTGCCAGCAGCTTCAGGACAGGAAAGAACACTGAAGCTTTCTTT,once,TRBJ1-1,TRBD1,TRBV5-8
CAWSRAKNIQYF,TGTGCCTGGAGCCGAGCCAAAAACATTCAGTACTTC,NA,TRBJ2-4,NA,TRBV30
CASSDWRKNTEAFF,TGTGCCAGCAGTGATTGGAGGAAGAACACTGAAGCTTTCTTT,NA,TRBJ1-1,NA,TRBV25-1
CASSGGTGGNSPLHF,TGTGCCAGCAGTGGTGGGACAGGGGGGAATTCACCCCTCCACTTT,NA,TRBJ1-6,TRBD1,TRBV2
CASGAFTGELFF,TGTGCCAGCGGGGCATTTACCGGGGAGCTGTTTTTT,few,TRBJ2-2,NA,TRBV25-1
CASSLENSFGTDTQYF,TGTGCCAGCAGCTTAGAGAACTCCTTCGGCACAGATACGCAGTATTTT,NA,TRBJ2-3,NA,TRBV7-9
CASSPSTGHSYGYTF,TGCGCCAGCAGCCCGTCGACAGGGCATAGCTATGGCTACACCTTC,NA,TRBJ1-2,TRBD1,TRBV5-1
CATSGRGSYNEQFF,TGTGCCACCAGTGGCAGGGGCTCCTACAATGAGCAGTTCTTC,NA,TRBJ2-1,NA,TRBV24-1
CASSFARIPGQGASYEQYF,TGTGCCAGCAGTTTCGCCAGAATTCCGGGACAGGGGGCATCCTACGAGCAGTACTTC,NA,TRBJ2-7,TRBD1,TRBV27
CASRSGSSPLHF,TGCGCCAGTCGTTCAGGATCTTCACCCCTCCACTTT,NA,TRBJ1-6,NA,TRBV5-1
CASRFAGVPYNEQFF,TGTGCCAGCCGTTTCGCCGGTGTACCCTACAATGAGCAGTTCTTC,NA,TRBJ2-1,NA,TRBV6-5
CASTPRQGSNQPQHF,TGTGCCAGCACCCCCAGGCAGGGGAGCAATCAGCCCCAGCATTTT,NA,TRBJ1-5,NA,TRBV6-5
CSVVTGGADYGYTF,TGCAGCGTTGTCACAGGGGGCGCCGACTATGGCTACACCTTC,NA,TRBJ1-2,TRBD1,TRBV29-1
CASSPGEVNSNQPQHF,TGCGCCAGCAGTCCTGGGGAGGTGAATAGCAATCAGCCCCAGCATTTT,NA,TRBJ1-5,NA,TRBV5-1
CASSLQGAVNYGYTF,TGTGCCAGCAGTTTACAGGGGGCTGTTAACTATGGCTACACCTTC,NA,TRBJ1-2,TRBD1,TRBV6-5
CASSPLGGTLSTDTQYF,TGTGCCAGTAGTCCCCTCGGGGGGACACTAAGCACAGATACGCAGTATTTT,NA,TRBJ2-3,NA,TRBV19
CASSSGQGRQETQYF,TGTGCCAGCAGCTCCGGACAGGGGCGGCAAGAGACCCAGTACTTC,NA,TRBJ2-5,TRBD1,TRBV5-4
CASSQGRGLAGASYNEQFF,TGTGCCAGTAGTCAGGGAAGGGGACTAGCGGGGGCCTCGTACAATGAGCAGTTCTTC,few,TRBJ2-1,TRBD2,TRBV19